This T cell receptor (beta chain) originates from a study of T cell changes during pregnancy in multiple sclerosis. Using immunoSEQ multiplex PCR, the repertoire was profiled, and TCRdb retains in-frame clones only, with some absent. This table has 40,000 to 45,000 clones, around 90% appearing once. V was cut by 2 bases and J by 3 bases, with 11 bases left in between. This CDR3 has 15 residues. The germline V gene has CDR1 SNHLY and CDR2 FYNNEI. The sequence was obtained from a female donor with multiple sclerosis, enrolled in a pregnancy study. The input for sequencing was CD4+ T cells from peripheral blood mononuclear cells, taken in the third trimester of pregnancy. The rearrangement links TRBV2 to TRBJ1-5; D perhaps matches TRBD1 (6 bases). In DNA, the CDR3 is TGTGCCAGCAGTGAACAGGGGCTCCCCAATCAGCCCCAGCATTTT. Its protein product is CASSEQGLPNQPQHF.